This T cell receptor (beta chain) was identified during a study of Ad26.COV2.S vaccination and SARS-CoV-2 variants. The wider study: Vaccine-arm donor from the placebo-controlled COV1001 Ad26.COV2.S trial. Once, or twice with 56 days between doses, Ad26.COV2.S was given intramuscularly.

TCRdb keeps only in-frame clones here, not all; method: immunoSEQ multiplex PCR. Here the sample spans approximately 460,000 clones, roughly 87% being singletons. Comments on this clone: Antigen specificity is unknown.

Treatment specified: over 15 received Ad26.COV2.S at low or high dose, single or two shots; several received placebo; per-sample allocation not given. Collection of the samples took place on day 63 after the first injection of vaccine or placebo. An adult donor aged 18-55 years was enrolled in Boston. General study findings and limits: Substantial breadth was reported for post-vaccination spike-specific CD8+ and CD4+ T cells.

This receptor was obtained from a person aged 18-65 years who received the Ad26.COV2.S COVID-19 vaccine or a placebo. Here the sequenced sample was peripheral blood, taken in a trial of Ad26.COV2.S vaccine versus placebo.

DNA of the CDR3: TGTGCCATCAGTGAGCCGGGGGAGGGGAAAGCCGGGGAGCTGTTTTTT. Translated, it gives CAISEPGEGKAGELFF. The chain combines TRBV10-3 with TRBJ2-2; 7 bases are shared with TRBD2. Germline CDR1 and CDR2: ENHRY and SYGVKD. CDR3 size: 16 residues. The V and J ends lost 2 bases and 6 bases, in that order; junction bases with no gene match: 9.